A single sample gave rise to the 13 T cell receptor beta chains below, sequenced in a study of blood T cells in healthy people across ages (dated by TCRdb to the mid-2010s). Library creation used 5' RACE. The data were produced on an Illumina HiSeq 2500. A second PCR of about 6 to 12 cycles was run with a J-beta primer mix and a sample-barcoded 5' primer. TCRdb redid the processing of the public reads, applying fastp at Q25 and MiXCR, and retained in-frame beta chains. Records with the same CDR3 protein are collapsed into one entry carrying the most frequent genes and DNA. The sample records 920,000 or so distinct CDR3 sequences, 35% to 50% of which are singletons. The ten most abundant clones make up about 19% of the sample. Source material: blood. The receptors were gathered from an older woman in good health.

This clonotype has more than one count but fewer than ten. The chain uses TRBV3-1 and TRBJ2-7, with 12 bases that match TRBD2. The CDR3 contains 20 residues. The germline V gene has CDR1 LGHDT and CDR2 YNNKEL (reference sequence). V shed 3 bases, J shed 1 base, and the junction held 16 bases outside the gene matches. CDR3 loop: CASSHPPGLAGTDPSYEQYF. CDR3 DNA: TGTGCCAGCAGCCATCCTCCGGGACTAGCGGGTACCGACCCTTCCTACGAGCAGTACTTC.

About this clonotype: No conserved phenylalanine or tryptophan is present at the end of the CDR3, so a read error is the likely explanation. The CDR3 DNA reads as TGTGCCAGCAGCGTAGACGGCGGGAGCTCCTACAATGAGCAGTTCTAC. Amino acid sequence: CASSVDGGSSYNEQFY. The rearrangement joins TRBV9 to TRBJ2-1, with TRBD2 matching over 7 bases. The CDR3 runs to 16 residues. The germline gives CDR1 SGDLS, CDR2 YYNGEE. With V trimmed by 0 bases and J by 0 bases, 3 bases remained unmatched.

The V gene is TRBV3-1, the J gene TRBJ2-2, with a tentative D call TRBD2 (6 bases). V was pared by 2 bases and J by 5 bases, with 9 bases between. This CDR3 region has 14 residues. CDR1 LGHDT and CDR2 YNNKEL come from the germline V gene (reference sequence). The CDR3 spells CASSQIGGTGELFF. Written as DNA, the CDR3 is TGTGCCAGCAGCCAAATCGGGGGTACCGGGGAGCTGTTTTTT.

DNA of the CDR3: TGCAGCGTTGAAGGATGGGCCAGGGCCATCGGGGGGACCCAGTACTTC. Protein: CSVEGWARAIGGTQYF. V gene TRBV29-1 combines with J gene TRBJ2-7, with D possibly TRBD2 on 6 matching bases. The closer fit of TRBJ2-5 to the DNA end suggests the J call may be wrong. CDR1 and CDR2 (germline): SQVTM, ANQGSEA. There are 16 residues in the CDR3.

The CDR3 spells CSVEEKPGDPLPPRSYNEQFF. The CDR3 coding sequence is TGCAGCGTTGAAGAAAAACCGGGGGATCCCCTTCCTCCCCGTTCCTACAATGAGCAGTTCTTC. The V call is TRBV29-1, the J call TRBJ2-1; D possibly corresponds to TRBD2 (6 bases). V lost 0 bases and J 1 base, leaving 28 bases between the germline ends. Looked up from germline, CDR1 is SQVTM and CDR2 is ANQGSEA. This CDR3 is built from 21 residues.

Note on this clonotype: This clone may be a read error of a much larger clone one base away. The chain joins TRBV5-1 to TRBJ2-7; the D gene is possibly TRBD2 (6 bases). Germline lookup yields CDR1 SGHRS and CDR2 YFSETQ. The length of the CDR3 is 16 residues. This CDR3 reads CASSYEITGVSYEQDF. CDR3 in DNA: TGCGCCAGCAGCTACGAGATAACGGGAGTCTCCTACGAGCAGGACTTC. The entire variable domain, with the rest obtained from reference TRBV5-1 and TRBJ2-7, is as follows: KAGVTQTPRYLIKTRGQQVTLSCSPISGHRSVSWYQQTPGQGLQFLFEYFSETQRNKGNFPGRFSGRQFSNSRSEMNVSTLELGDSALYLCASSYEITGVSYEQDFGPGTRLTVT.

The table lists this clonotype with many counts. This chain joins TRBV20-1 and TRBJ2-7; no clear D gene. Germline CDR1 and CDR2: DFQATT and SNEGSKA (reference sequence). The V and J ends lost 6 bases and 0 bases respectively, with 18 bases between them. The CDR3 length is 15 residues. This CDR3 reads CSAGDGQISSYEQYF. In DNA, the CDR3 is TGCAGTGCGGGTGATGGCCAGATTAGCTCCTACGAGCAGTACTTC.

In its sample, this clonotype was seen a few times. The chain combines TRBV16 with TRBJ1-1; maybe TRBD1 (5 bases). This CDR3 has 14 amino acids. Germline values: CDR1 KGHSY, CDR2 FQNENV. Trimming took off 2 bases at V and 3 bases at J, with 10 bases between the two ends. The CDR3 nucleotides read TGTGCCAGCAGCCAACAGGGTCCGCACACTGAAGCTTTCTTT. It yields the protein CASSQQGPHTEAFF.

About this clonotype: An end of the junction does not agree with germline; a read error may underlie this. Here the CDR3 reads CASREDRGYEQYF. The DNA of the CDR3 is TGTGCCAGCAGGGAAGACAGGGGGTACGAGCAGTACTTC. The V and J genes are TRBV2 and TRBJ2-7; TRBD1 agrees at 9 bases. The CDR3 totals 13 residues. Germline lookup yields CDR1 SNHLY and CDR2 FYNNEI.

This clonotype was counted between two and nine times. The gene calls are TRBV28 and TRBJ2-3; 9 bases are shared with TRBD1. The CDR3 is made up of 16 amino acids. The V gene end was trimmed by 5 bases and the J gene end by 4 bases; junction bases not matched to a gene: 10. The germline V gene has CDR1 MDHEN and CDR2 SYDVKM. CDR3 sequence (DNA): TGTGCCAGCAGTATTACCGGGACAGGGAGGCCAGATACGCAGTATTTT. Encoded protein: CASSITGTGRPDTQYF.

CDR3 nucleotide sequence: TGCGCCAGCAGCTTGGCGGCAGGGGGAATCGCGGAGCAGTTCTTC. Protein sequence: CASSLAAGGIAEQFF. The chain combines TRBV5-1 with TRBJ2-1, with 7 positions matching TRBD1. This CDR3 has 15 residues. CDR1 and CDR2 from the germline V gene are SGHRS and YFSETQ. V was clipped by 0 bases and J by 10 bases; unmatched bases: 10.

There are many counts of this clonotype. The J gene is TRBJ2-7, the V gene TRBV10-3; tentatively, D is TRBD2 (5 bases). The germline V gene encodes CDR1 ENHRY and CDR2 SYGVKD. The CDR3 has 14 amino acids. Trimming took 10 bases from V and 0 from J, leaving 16 bases between them. The CDR3 region has the DNA TGTGCCACCCTGGGAGACACTGGCTCCTACGAGCAGTACTTC. Residues: CATLGDTGSYEQYF.

A note on this clonotype: A single base separates this from a much larger clone, so it may be a read error. DNA for the CDR3: TGCAGTGCTAGAGGGGTTAGTGCTAGCGGGACTAAGTACGAGCAGTACTTC. Its translation is CSARGVSASGTKYEQYF. J is TRBJ2-7 and V is TRBV20-1; 9 bases are a match to TRBD2. V trimming: 1 base; J trimming: 4 bases; junction bases outside the gene matches: 14. The CDR3 sequence is 17 residues long. Germline V CDR1 and CDR2: DFQATT, SNEGSKA (reference sequence).